The clone carrying this T cell receptor beta chain was picked up a small number of times. Generated by immunoSEQ multiplex PCR, the TCRdb table keeps only in-frame clones and is missing some. Among some 180,000 clones, roughly 84% were seen once, and the ten largest hold about 3.3%. The entry originates in a study of blood T cell repertoires in COVID-19. Study at large: T cells, B-cell-depleted T cells, or PBMCs provided the cDNA or gDNA that served as material.

Trimming cost V 0 bases and J 3 bases; bases outside gene matches: 5. The CDR3 loop spans 15 amino acids. Germline CDR1 and CDR2: MNHEY and SMNVEV (reference sequence). Enrolled through a virtual design, the participants were between 18 and 89 years of age and came from 24 US areas. Exposed participants encountered a COVID-19 case during the 2 weeks preceding study entry. This sequence joins TRBV27 and TRBJ2-7, with 7 positions matching TRBD1. Sequences were obtained from PBMCs or T cells enriched from blood (not recorded which). The TCR comes from a woman aged 25 to 39 who had been exposed to COVID-19. CDR3 nucleotide sequence: TGTGCCAGCAGTTTATCGCCGGCAGGGGGCTACGAGCAGTACTTC. Translating it yields CASSLSPAGGYEQYF.